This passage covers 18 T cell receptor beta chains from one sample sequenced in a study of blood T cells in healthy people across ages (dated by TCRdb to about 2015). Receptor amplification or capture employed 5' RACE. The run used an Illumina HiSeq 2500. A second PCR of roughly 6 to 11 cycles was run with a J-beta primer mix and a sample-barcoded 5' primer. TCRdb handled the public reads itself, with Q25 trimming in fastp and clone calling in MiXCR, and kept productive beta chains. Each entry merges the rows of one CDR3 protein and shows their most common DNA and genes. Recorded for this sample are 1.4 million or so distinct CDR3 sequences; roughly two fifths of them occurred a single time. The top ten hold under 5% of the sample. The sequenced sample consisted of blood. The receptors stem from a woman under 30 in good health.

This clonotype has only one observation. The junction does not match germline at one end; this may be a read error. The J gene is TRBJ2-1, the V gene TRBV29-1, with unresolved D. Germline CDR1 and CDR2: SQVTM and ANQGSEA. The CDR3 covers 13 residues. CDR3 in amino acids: CSVARSSYSEQFF. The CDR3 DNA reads TGCAGCGTAGCGAGGAGCTCCTACAGTGAGCAGTTCTTC.

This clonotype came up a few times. The CDR3: CASSLESSGSPWYF. The CDR3 bases are TGCGCCAGCAGCTTGGAGTCTAGCGGGAGTCCGTGGTACTTC. J is TRBJ2-7 and V is TRBV5-1; the match to TRBD2 covers 10 bases. Germline loops: CDR1 SGHRS, CDR2 YFSETQ. Germline trimming cut 0 bases from V and 12 bases from J; bases unmatched to any gene: 9. The CDR3 length is 14 residues.

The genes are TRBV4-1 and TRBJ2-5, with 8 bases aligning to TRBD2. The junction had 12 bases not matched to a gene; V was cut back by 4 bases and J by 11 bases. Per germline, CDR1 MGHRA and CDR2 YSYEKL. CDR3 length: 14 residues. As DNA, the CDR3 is TGCGCCAGCAGCCGGGGAGCGGGGGCGCGGGAGCAGTACTTC. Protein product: CASSRGAGAREQYF.

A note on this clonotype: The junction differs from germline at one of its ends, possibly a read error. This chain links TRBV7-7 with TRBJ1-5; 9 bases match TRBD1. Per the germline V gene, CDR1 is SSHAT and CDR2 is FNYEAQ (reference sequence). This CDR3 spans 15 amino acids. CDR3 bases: TGTGCTAGCAGAACCGGGACAGGGATTTACCAGCCCCAGCATTTT. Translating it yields CASRTGTGIYQPQHF.

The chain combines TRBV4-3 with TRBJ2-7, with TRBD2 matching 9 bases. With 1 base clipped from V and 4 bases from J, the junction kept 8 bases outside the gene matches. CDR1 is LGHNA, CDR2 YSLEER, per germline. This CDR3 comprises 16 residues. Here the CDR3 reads CASSQVVAGVTYEQYF. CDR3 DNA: TGCGCCAGCAGCCAAGTTGTAGCGGGAGTAACTTACGAGCAGTACTTC.

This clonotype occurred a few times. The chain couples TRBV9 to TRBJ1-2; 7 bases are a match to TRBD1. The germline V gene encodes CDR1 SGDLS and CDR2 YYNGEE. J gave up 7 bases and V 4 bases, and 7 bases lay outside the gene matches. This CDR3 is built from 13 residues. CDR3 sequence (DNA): TGTGCCAGCAGCACCCGACAGGGTCTTGGCTACACCTTC. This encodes CASSTRQGLGYTF.

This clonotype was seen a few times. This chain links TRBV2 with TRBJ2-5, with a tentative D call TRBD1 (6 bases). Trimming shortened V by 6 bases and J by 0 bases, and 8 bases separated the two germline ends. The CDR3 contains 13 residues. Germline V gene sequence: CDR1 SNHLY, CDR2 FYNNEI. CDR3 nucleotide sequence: TGTGCCAGCAGAGACAGGTACCAAGAGACCCAGTACTTC. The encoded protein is CASRDRYQETQYF.

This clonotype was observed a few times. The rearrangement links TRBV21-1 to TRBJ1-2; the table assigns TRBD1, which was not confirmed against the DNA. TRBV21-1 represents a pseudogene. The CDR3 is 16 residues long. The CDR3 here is CASSKAGTSPPYGYTF. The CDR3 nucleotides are TGTGCCAGCAGCAAGGCAGGGACATCCCCCCCGTATGGCTACACCTTC.

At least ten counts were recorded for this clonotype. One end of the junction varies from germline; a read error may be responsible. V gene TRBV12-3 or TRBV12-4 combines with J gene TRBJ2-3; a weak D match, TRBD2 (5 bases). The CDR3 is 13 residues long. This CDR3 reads CASSSTGADTQYF. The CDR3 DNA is TGTGCTAGCAGCTCCACCGGGGCAGATACGCAGTATTTT.

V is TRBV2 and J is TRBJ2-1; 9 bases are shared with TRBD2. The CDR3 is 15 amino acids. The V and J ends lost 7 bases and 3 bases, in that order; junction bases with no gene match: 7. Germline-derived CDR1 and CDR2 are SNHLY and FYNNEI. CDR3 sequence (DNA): TGTGCCAGCATCCCGACTAGCGGAGGCTACAATGAGCAGTTCTTC. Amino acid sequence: CASIPTSGGYNEQFF. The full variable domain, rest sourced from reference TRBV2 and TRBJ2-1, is EPEVTQTPSHQVTQMGQEVILRCVPISNHLYFYWYRQILGQKVEFLVSFYNNEISEKSEIFDDQFSVERPDGSNFTLKIRSTKLEDSAMYFCASIPTSGGYNEQFFGPGTRLTVL.

The CDR3 coding sequence is TGTGCCAGCAGTTCCAGGGGGCGCGGGTCCTACGAGCAGTACTTC. This gives the protein CASSSRGRGSYEQYF. The V call is TRBV28, the J call TRBJ2-7, with 8 nucleotides matching TRBD1. J lost 1 base, V lost 4 bases, and 6 bases had no gene match. The CDR3 covers 15 residues. Germline-derived CDR1 and CDR2 are MDHEN and SYDVKM.

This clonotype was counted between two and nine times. This CDR3 is CASSWSGERGYEQYF. The CDR3 DNA sequence: TGTGCCAGCAGTTGGTCGGGGGAGAGGGGATACGAGCAGTACTTC. The chain employs TRBV27 and TRBJ2-7, with a weak D call TRBD2 (6 bases). This CDR3 has 15 residues. Between the trimmed V and J ends, which lost 4 bases and 4 bases, there was a span of 17 bases. Germline V CDR1 and CDR2: MNHEY, SMNVEV (reference sequence).

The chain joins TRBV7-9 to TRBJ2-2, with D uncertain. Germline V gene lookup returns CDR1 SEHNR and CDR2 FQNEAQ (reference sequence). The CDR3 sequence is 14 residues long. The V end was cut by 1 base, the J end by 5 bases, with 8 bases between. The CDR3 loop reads CASSLVHGTGELFF. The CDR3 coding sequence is TGTGCCAGCAGCTTAGTGCACGGGACCGGGGAGCTGTTTTTT.

The CDR3 region has the DNA TGTGCCAGCAGTGGACTAGTGGGTTCCTACAATGAGCAGTACTTC. Its protein product is CASSGLVGSYNEQYF. V is TRBV6-5 and J is TRBJ2-7, with 7 nucleotides matching TRBD2. CDR1 and CDR2 from the germline V gene are MNHEY and SVGAGI. This CDR3 spans 15 amino acids. J gave up 7 bases and V 5 bases, and 14 bases lay outside the gene matches.

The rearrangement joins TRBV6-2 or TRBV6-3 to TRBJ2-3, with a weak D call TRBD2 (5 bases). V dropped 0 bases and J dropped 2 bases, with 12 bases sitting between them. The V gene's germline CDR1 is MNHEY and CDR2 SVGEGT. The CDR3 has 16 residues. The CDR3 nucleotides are TGTGCCAGCAGTTACTCGGAGCGGACCGACACAGATACGCAGTATTTT. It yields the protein CASSYSERTDTDTQYF.

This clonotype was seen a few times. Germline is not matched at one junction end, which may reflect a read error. The CDR3 bases are TGTCCCAGCAGCCCCTGGGACTCTGCGAGCGTGTTCAATGAGCAGTTCTTC. Translation: CPSSPWDSASVFNEQFF. The chain carries TRBV7-8 and TRBJ2-1, with D possibly being TRBD2 (6 bases). CDR1 is SGHVS and CDR2 is FQNEAQ in the germline V gene. The CDR3 covers 17 residues.

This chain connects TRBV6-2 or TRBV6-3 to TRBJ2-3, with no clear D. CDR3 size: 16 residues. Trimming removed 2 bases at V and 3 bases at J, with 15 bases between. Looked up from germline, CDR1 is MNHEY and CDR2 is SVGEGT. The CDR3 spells CASSYPLTPTTDTQYF. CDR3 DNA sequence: TGTGCCAGCAGTTACCCACTTACGCCCACGACAGATACGCAGTATTTT.

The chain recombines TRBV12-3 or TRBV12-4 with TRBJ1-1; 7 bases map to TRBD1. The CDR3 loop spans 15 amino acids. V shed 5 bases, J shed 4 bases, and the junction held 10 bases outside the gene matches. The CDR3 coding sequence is TGTGCCAGCAGTCCAGGACAGGCCGGATCCACTGAAGCTTTCTTT. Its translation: CASSPGQAGSTEAFF.